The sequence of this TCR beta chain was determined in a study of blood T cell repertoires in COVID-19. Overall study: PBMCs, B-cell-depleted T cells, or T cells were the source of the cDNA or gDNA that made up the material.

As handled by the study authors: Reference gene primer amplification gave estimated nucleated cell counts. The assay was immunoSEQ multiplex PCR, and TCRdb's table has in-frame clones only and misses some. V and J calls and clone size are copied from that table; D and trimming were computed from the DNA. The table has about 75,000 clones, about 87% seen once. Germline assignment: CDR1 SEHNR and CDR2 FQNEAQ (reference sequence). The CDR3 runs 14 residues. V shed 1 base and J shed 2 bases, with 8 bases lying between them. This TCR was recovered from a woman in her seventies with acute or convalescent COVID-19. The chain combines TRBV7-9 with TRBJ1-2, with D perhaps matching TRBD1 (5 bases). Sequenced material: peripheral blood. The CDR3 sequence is CASSLGQPNYGYTF. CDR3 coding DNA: TGTGCCAGCAGCTTAGGACAGCCCAACTATGGCTACACCTTC.